This TCR beta chain was captured in a study of CD8 T cells in Susac syndrome (dated by TCRdb to the late 2010s). Study-wide context: The study used repertoire sequencing to test whether antigen drove CD8+ T cell activation and differentiation in Susac syndrome. Clonality of the CD8+ T cell repertoire was compared between more than 10 healthy donors, some 14 Susac syndrome patients and under 16 multiple sclerosis patients. Study-wide findings and limitations: The study acknowledged that relatively few individuals were included in the TCR sequencing and HLA analysis.

RNA was extracted with the RNeasy kit and roughly 0.45 to 1 ug was reverse transcribed using random hexamers. The immunoSEQ multiplex PCR assay, which covers 54 Vbeta and 13 Jbeta segments, was used to amplify TCR beta CDR3 regions. PCR amplification bias was corrected using a synthetic template baseline for primer optimization and computational correction. The paper's processing steps were these. Reads were assigned to V, D and J genes according to IMGT and analyzed in immunoSEQ Analyzer, with only productive sequences retained. Clonality was computed as one minus Shannon entropy normalized by log2 of the number of productive unique sequences. Public and private clones were assessed among the 100 most prevalent clones of each patient and control. Susac-specific clones were defined as absent from healthy and MS cohorts, about 1,100 published viral clones and other ImmuneACCESS disease sequences. Using fastp at Q25 and MiXCR, TCRdb reprocessed the public reads and kept productive beta chains. Each entry is one CDR3 protein sequence, shown with its most common DNA and genes. The V and J calls were determined by TCRdb, not by the authors. The sample table records 95,000 to 150,000 distinct CDR3 sequences; approximately 93% of these occur just once. Around 0.3% of the sample lies in the top ten.

For this clonotype: It lacks a known antigen. No base-level quality is on record; no much larger clone is a single base apart.

Peripheral blood CD8+ and CD4+ T cells from healthy donors, Susac syndrome patients and multiple sclerosis patients were profiled using high-throughput TCR beta sequencing. Multiple sclerosis controls were treatment-naive patients with stable or active relapsing-remitting disease fulfilling revised McDonald criteria. Bulk CD8+ and CD4+ T cells were purified by magnetic negative isolation, whereas CD8+ TEMRA cells were enriched by FACS. Blood was collected in EDTA tubes and processed within 24 hours, with PBMCs isolated through density gradient centrifugation. PBMCs intended for TCR sequencing were cryopreserved in liquid nitrogen and thawed later in a water bath at 37 degrees C. The sorted or isolated CD4+, CD8+ and CD8+ TEMRA cells had a purity of 90% or higher. Trimmed from V: 7 bases; trimmed from J: 2 bases; junction bases lacking a gene match: 6. There are 15 amino acids in the CDR3, from cysteine to phenylalanine inclusive. The read is trimmed to its CDR3 DNA, 45 bases read in frame from base 1. As encoded in the germline V gene, CDR1 is MNHEY while CDR2 is SVGAGI.

In this chain, TRBV6-5 is recombined with TRBJ2-1; TRBD2 lines up with 9 middle nucleotides. The sequenced sample consisted of CD8+ T cells from PBMCs. The clonotype was recovered from a human donor with multiple sclerosis. The nucleotides are TGTGCCAGCACCGGGACTAGCAGGACCTACAATGAGCAGTTCTTC. This codes for CASTGTSRTYNEQFF.